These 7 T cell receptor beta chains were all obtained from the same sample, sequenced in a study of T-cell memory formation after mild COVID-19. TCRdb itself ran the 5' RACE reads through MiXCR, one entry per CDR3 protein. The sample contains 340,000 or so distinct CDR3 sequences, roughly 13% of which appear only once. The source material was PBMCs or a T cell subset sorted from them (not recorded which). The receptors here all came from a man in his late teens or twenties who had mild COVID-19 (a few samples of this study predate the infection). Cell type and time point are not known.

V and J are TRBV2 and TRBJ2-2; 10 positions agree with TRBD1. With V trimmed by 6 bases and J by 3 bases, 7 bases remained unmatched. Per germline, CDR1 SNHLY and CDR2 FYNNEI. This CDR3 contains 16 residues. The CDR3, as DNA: TGTGCCAGCAGCATCTGGGGACAGGGGTACACCGGGGAGCTGTTTTTT. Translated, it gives CASSIWGQGYTGELFF.

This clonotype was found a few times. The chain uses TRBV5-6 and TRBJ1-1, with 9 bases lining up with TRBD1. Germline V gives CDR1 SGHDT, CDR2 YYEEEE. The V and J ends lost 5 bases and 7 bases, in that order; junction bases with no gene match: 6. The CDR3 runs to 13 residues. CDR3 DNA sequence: TGTGCCAGCAGGTACAGGGGGCAGAATGAAGCTTTCTTT. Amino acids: CASRYRGQNEAFF.

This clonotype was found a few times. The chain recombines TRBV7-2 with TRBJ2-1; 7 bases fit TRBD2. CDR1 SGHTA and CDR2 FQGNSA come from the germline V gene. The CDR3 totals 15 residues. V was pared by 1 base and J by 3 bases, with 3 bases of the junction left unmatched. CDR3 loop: CASSLVAGVYNEQFF. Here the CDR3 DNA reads TGTGCCAGCAGCTTAGTTGCGGGGGTCTACAATGAGCAGTTCTTC.

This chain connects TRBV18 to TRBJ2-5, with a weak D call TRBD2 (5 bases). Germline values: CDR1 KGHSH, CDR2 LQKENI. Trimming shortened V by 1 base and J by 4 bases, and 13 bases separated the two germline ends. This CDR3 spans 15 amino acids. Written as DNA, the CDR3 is TGTGCCAGCTCACCACTCACCGGGAATGGAGAGACCCAGTACTTC. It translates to CASSPLTGNGETQYF.

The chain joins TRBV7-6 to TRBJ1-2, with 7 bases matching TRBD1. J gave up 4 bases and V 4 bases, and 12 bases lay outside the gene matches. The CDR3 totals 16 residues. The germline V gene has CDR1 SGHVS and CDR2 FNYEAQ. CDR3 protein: CASSSSPGQPIYGYTF. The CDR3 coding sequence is TGTGCCAGCAGCTCCTCTCCGGGACAGCCCATCTATGGCTACACCTTC.

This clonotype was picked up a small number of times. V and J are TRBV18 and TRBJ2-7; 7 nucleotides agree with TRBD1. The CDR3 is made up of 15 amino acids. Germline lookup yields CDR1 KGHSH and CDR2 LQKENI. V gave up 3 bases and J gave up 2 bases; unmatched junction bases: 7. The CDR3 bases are TGTGCCAGCTCACCGACAGGGTCACAGGCCTACGAGCAGTACTTC. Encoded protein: CASSPTGSQAYEQYF. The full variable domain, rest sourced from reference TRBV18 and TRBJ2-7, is NAGVMQNPRHLVRRRGQEARLRCSPMKGHSHVYWYRQLPEEGLKFMVYLQKENIIDESGMPKERFSAEFPKEGPSILRIQQVVRGDSAAYFCASSPTGSQAYEQYFGPGTRLTVT.

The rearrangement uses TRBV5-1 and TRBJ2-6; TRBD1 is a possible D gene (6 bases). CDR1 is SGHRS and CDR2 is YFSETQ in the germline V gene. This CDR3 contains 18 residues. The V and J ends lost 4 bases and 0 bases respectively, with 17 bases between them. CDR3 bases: TGCGCCAGCAGCCGGAACCCTCGGGACATCTCTGGGGCCAACGTCCTGACTTTC. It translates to CASSRNPRDISGANVLTF.